Sequencing of this TCR beta chain was carried out in a study of cytotoxic CD8 clonotypes in ibrutinib-treated CLL. Across the study: Partial responses numbered roughly 24 and complete responses 2; after a median about 74 months, about 15 stayed remitted and approximately 12 progressed.

CDR1 is KGHSH and CDR2 is LQKENI in the germline V gene. The length of the CDR3 is 12 residues. The germline V and J ends were trimmed by 4 bases and 7 bases, with 7 bases remaining between them. Repertoires were generated with immunoSEQ multiplex PCR, while TCRdb's copy carries only in-frame clones and drops some. The sample yields approximately 280,000 clones, around 76% seen once. The chain employs TRBV18 and TRBJ1-4; TRBD1 is a possible D gene (5 bases). The receptor was isolated from a human donor with chronic lymphocytic leukemia. Sequenced material: PBMCs, taken at disease progression, from a patient treated with ibrutinib. As DNA, the CDR3 is TGTGCCAGCTCACGGGACGGTGAAAAACTGTTTTTT. The encoded protein is CASSRDGEKLFF.